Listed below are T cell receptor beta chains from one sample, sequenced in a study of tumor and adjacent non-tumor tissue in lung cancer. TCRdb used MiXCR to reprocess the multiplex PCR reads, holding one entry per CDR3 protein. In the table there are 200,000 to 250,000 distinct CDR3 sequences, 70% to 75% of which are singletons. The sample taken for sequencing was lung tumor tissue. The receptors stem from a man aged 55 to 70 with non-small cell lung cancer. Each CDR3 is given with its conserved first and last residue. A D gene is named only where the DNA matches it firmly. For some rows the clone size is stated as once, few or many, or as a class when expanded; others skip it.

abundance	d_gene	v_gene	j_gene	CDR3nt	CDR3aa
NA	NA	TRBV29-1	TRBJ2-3	TGCAGCTCATCCACACTAGACAAGGGGCATACAGATACGCAGTATTTT	CSSSTLDKGHTDTQYF
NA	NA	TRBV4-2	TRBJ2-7	TGTGCCAGCAGCCAAGACCCCACCCAGGACGGCACCGTAATGGGACAGTACTTC	CASSQDPTQDGTVMGQYF
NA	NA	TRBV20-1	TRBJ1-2	TGCAGTGCGCCCCAGGAGGAACAGGGTTGTGGCTACACCTTC	CSAPQEEQGCGYTF
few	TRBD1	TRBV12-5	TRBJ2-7	TGTGCTAGTGGTCGGGACAGGAACTCCTACGAGCAGTACTTC	CASGRDRNSYEQYF
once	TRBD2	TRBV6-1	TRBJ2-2	TGTGCCAGCAGTCGTCGGGGGGGAATCTCCGGGGAGTGGTTTTTT	CASSRRGGISGEWFF
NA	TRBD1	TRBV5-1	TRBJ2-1	TGCGCCAGCAGCTTGGCACGGACAGGCTTCGGCGATGAGCAGTTCTTC	CASSLARTGFGDEQFF
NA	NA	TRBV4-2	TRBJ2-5	TGTGCCAGCAGTACGCTCGCGGGGTCCCAAGAGACCCAGTACTTC	CASSTLAGSQETQYF
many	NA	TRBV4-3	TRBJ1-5	TGCGCCAGCAGCCAAGATGGGGGGAGGAACAATCAGCCCCAGCATTTT	CASSQDGGRNNQPQHF
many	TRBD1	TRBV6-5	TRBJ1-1	TGTGCCAGCAGCAGAGACAGGGGGGAACGAGCTTTCTTT	CASSRDRGERAFF
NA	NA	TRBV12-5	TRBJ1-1	TGTGCTAATGCCCTGCCGAGAAACAGGGAAGGGTCCGACACTGAAGCTTTCTTT	CANALPRNREGSDTEAFF
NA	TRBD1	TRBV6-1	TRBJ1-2	TGTGCGAGCAGTCAATTGGCCGGGACAGGGTATGGCTACACCTTC	CASSQLAGTGYGYTF